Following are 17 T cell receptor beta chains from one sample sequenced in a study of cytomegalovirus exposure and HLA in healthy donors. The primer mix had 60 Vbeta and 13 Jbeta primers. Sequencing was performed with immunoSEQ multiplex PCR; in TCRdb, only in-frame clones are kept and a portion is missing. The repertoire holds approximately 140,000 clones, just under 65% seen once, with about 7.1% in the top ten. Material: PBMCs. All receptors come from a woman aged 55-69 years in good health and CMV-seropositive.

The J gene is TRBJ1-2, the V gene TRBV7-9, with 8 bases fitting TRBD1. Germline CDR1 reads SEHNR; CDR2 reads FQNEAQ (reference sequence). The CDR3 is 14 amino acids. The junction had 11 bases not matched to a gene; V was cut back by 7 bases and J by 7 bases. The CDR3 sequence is CASTLGRGPRGYTF. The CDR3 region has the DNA TGTGCCAGCACCTTGGGCAGGGGGCCTCGTGGCTACACCTTC. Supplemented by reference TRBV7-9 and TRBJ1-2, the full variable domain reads DTGVSQNPRHKITKRGQNVTFRCDPISEHNRLYWYRQTLGQGPEFLTYFQNEAQLEKSRLLSDRFSAERPKGSFSTLEIQRTEQGDSAMYLCASTLGRGPRGYTFGSGTRLTVV.

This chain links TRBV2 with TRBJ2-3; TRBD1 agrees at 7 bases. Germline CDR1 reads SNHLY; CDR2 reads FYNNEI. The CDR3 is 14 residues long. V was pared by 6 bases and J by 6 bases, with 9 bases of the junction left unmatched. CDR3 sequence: CASRLGQVEDTQYF. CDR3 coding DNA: TGTGCCAGCAGGTTAGGACAGGTAGAGGATACGCAGTATTTT.

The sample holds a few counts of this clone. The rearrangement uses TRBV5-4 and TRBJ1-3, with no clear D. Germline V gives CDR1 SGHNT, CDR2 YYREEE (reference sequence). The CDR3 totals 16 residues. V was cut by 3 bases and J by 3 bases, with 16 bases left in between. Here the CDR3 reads CASSSLSTAGGNTIYF. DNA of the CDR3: TGTGCCAGCAGCTCGCTCTCGACCGCGGGTGGAAACACCATATATTTT. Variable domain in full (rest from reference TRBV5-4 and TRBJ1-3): ETGVTQSPTHLIKTRGQQVTLRCSSQSGHNTVSWYQQALGQGPQFIFQYYREEENGRGNFPPRFSGLQFPNYSSELNVNALELDDSALYLCASSSLSTAGGNTIYFGEGSWLTVV.

The CDR3 coding sequence is TGCGCCAGCAGCGCCCAACCTAGCGGTTCGAGCTACAATGAGCAGTTCTTC. This gives the protein CASSAQPSGSSYNEQFF. The chain couples TRBV5-1 to TRBJ2-1, with TRBD2 identical over 7 bases. Trimming at V came to 4 bases and at J to 3 bases, leaving 13 bases not matched to a gene. In germline, CDR1 is SGHRS, CDR2 YFSETQ. The CDR3 is 17 residues long.

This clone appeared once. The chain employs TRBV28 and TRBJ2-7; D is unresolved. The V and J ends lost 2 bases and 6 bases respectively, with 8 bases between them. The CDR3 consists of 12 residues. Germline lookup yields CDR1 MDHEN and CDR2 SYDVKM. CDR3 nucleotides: TGTGCCAGCAGTTTAATGACTTCCGAGCAGTACTTC. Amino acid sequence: CASSLMTSEQYF.

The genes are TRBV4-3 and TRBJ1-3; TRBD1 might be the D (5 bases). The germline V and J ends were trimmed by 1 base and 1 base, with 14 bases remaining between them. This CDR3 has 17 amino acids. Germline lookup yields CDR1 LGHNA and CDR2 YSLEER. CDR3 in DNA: TGCGCCAGCAGCCAAGGGACCCGGAGGGGTTCTGGAAACACCATATATTTT. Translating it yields CASSQGTRRGSGNTIYF.

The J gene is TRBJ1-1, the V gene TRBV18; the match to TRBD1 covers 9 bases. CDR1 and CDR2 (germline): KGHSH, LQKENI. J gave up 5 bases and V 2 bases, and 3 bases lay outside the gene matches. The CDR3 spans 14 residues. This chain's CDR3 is CASSPADRGTEAFF. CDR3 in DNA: TGTGCCAGCTCACCAGCGGACAGGGGTACTGAAGCTTTCTTT.

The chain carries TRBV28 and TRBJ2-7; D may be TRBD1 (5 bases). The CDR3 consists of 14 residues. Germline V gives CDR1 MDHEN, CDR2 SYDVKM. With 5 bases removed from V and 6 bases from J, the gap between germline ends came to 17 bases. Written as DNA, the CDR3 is TGTGCCAGCAGTCGCAACCCGACAGTTTCCGAGCAGTACTTC. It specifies CASSRNPTVSEQYF. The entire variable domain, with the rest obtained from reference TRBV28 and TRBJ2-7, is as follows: DVKVTQSSRYLVKRTGEKVFLECVQDMDHENMFWYRQDPGLGLRLIYFSYDVKMKEKGDIPEGYSVSREKKERFSLILESASTNQTSMYLCASSRNPTVSEQYFGPGTRLTVT.

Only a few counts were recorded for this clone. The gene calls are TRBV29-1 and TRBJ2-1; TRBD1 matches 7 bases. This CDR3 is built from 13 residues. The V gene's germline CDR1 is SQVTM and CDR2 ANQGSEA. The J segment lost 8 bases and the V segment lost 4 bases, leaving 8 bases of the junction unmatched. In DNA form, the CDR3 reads TGCAGCGTTGCCGGGGACAGTGAGGATGAGCAGTTCTTC. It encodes CSVAGDSEDEQFF.

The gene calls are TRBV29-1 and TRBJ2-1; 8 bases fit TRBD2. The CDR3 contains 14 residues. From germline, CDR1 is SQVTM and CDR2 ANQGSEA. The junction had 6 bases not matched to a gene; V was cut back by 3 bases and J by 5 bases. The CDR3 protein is CSVEPGLGNNEQFF. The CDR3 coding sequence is TGCAGCGTTGAGCCGGGACTAGGGAACAATGAGCAGTTCTTC.

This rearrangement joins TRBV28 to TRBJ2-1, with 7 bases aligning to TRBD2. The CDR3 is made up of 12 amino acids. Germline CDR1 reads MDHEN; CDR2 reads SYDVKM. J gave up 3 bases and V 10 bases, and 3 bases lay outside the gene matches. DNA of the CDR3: TGTGCCACTCTAGCGGACTACAATGAGCAGTTCTTC. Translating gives CATLADYNEQFF.

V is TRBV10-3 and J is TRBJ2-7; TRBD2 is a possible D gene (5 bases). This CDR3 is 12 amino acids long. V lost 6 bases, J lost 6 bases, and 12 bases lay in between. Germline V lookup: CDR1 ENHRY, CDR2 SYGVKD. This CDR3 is CAIREESPEQYF. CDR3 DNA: TGTGCCATCAGGGAGGAGAGTCCCGAGCAGTACTTC.

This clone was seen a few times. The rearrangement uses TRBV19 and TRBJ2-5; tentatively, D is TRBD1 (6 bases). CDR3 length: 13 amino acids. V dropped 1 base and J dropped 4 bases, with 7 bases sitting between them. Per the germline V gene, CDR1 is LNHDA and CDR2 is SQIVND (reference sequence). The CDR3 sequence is CASSIGRGETQYF. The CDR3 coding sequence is TGTGCCAGTAGTATAGGCAGGGGAGAGACCCAGTACTTC.

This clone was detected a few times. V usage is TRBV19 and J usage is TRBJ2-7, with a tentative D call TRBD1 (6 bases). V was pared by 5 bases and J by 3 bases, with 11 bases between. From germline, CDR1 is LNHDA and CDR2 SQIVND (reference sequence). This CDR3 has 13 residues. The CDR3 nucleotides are TGTGCCAGTAGTCGCCGGGACAACTACGAGCAGTACTTC. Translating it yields CASSRRDNYEQYF.

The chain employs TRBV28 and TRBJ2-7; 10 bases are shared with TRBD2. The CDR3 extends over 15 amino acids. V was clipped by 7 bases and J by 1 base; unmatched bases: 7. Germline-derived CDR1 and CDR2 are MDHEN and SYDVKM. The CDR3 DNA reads TGTGCCAGCATCCTGACTAGCGGGCCATCCTACGAGCAGTACTTC. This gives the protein CASILTSGPSYEQYF.

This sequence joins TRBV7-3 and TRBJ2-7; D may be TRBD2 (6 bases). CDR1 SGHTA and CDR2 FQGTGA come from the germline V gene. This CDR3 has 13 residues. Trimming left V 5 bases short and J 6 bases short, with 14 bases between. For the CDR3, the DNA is TGTGCCAGCAGCCTTGGACTCGGGGGCGAGCAGTACTTC. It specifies CASSLGLGGEQYF.

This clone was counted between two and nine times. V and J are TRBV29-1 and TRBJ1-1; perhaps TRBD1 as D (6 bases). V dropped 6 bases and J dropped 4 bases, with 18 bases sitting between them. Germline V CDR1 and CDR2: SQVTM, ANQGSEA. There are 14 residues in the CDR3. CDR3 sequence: CSVSWGGASTEAFF. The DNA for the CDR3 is TGCAGCGTATCGTGGGGGGGGGCAAGCACTGAAGCTTTCTTT.